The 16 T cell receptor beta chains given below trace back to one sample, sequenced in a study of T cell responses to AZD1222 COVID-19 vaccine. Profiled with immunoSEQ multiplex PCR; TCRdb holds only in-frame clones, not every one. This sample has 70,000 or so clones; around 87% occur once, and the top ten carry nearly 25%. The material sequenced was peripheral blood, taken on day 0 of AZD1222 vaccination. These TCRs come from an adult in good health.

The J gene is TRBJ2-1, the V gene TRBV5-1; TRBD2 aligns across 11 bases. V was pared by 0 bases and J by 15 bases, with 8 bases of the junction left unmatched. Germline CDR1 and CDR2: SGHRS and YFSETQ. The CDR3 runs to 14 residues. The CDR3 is CASSLGTSGGPLFF. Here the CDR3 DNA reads TGCGCCAGCAGCTTGGGCACTAGCGGGGGACCACTGTTCTTC.

CDR3: CASSGRVHNQPQHF. For the CDR3, the DNA is TGTGCCAGCAGCGGCCGGGTTCACAATCAGCCCCAGCATTTT. The V call is TRBV5-8, the J call TRBJ1-5; D is unclear. V was cut by 4 bases and J by 3 bases, with 11 bases left in between. Germline V gene lookup returns CDR1 SGHTS and CDR2 YDEGEE. The CDR3 contains 14 residues.

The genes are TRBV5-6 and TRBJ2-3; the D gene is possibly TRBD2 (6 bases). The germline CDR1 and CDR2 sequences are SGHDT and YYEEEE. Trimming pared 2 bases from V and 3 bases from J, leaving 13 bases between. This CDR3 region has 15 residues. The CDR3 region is CASSFGARGTDTQYF. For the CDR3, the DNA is TGTGCCAGCAGCTTTGGGGCCCGGGGGACAGATACGCAGTATTTT.

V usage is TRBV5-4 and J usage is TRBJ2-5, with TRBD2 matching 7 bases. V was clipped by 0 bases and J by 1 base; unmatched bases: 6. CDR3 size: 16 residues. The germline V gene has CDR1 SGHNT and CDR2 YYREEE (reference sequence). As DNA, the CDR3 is TGTGCCAGCAGCTTGGCTGGGCTAGCGGCCCAAGAGACCCAGTACTTC. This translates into CASSLAGLAAQETQYF.

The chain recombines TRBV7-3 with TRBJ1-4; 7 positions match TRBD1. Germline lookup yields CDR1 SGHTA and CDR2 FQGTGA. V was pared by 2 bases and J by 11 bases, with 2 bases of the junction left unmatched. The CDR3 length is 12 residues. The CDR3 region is CASSLDRVKLFF. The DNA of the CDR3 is TGTGCCAGCAGCTTAGACAGGGTGAAACTGTTTTTT.

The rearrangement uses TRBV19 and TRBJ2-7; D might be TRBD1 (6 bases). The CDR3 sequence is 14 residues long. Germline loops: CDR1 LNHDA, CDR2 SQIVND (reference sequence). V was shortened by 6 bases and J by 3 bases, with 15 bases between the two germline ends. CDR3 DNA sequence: TGTGCCAGTAGCTCATGGACAGCCATCTACGAGCAGTACTTC. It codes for CASSSWTAIYEQYF.

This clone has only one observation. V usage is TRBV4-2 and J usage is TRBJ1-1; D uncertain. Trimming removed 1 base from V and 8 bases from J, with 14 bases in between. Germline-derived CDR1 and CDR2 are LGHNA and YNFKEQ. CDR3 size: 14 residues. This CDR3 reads CASSQVGAGAEAFF. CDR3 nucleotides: TGTGCCAGCAGCCAAGTGGGTGCGGGCGCCGAAGCTTTCTTT.

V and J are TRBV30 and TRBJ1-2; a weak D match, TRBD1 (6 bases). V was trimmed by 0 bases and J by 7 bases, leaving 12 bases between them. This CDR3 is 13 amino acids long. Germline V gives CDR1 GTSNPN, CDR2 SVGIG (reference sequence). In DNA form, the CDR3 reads TGTGCCTGGAGTGTGGGCCCAGGGGTTGGCTACACCTTC. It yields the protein CAWSVGPGVGYTF.

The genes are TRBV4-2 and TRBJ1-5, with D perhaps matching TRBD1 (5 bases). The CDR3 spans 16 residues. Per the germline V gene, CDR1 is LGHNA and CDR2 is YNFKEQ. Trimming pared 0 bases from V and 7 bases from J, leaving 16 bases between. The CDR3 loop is CASSQDYRQGGQPQHF. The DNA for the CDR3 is TGTGCCAGCAGCCAAGATTATAGGCAGGGCGGCCAGCCCCAGCATTTT.

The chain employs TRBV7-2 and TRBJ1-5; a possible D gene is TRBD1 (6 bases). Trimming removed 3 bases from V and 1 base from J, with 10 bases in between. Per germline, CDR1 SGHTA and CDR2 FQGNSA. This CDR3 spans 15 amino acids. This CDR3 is CASSFITGSNQPQHF. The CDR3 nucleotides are TGTGCCAGCAGCTTCATTACAGGGAGCAATCAGCCCCAGCATTTT.

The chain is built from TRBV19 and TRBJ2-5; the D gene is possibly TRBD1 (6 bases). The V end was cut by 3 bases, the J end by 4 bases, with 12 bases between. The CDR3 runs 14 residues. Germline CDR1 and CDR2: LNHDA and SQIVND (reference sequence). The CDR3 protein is CASSMGRGAETQYF. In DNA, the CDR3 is TGTGCCAGTAGTATGGGCAGGGGTGCAGAGACCCAGTACTTC.

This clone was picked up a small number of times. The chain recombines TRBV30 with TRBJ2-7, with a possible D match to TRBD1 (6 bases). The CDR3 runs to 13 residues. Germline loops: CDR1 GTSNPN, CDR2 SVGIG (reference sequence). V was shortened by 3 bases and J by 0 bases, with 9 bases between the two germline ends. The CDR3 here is CAWRQGISYEQYF. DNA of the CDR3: TGTGCCTGGAGACAGGGAATCTCCTACGAGCAGTACTTC.

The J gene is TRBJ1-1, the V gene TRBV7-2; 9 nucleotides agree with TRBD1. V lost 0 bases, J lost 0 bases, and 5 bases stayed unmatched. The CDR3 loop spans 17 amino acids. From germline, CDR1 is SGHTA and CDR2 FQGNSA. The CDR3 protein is CASSLAKGQGLNTEAFF. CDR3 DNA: TGTGCCAGCAGCTTAGCTAAGGGACAGGGACTGAACACTGAAGCTTTCTTT.

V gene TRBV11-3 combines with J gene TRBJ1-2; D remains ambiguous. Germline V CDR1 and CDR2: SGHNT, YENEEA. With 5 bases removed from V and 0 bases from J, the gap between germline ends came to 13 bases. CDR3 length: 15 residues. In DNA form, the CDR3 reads TGTGCCAGCAGCCATACCGACGGATCTAACTATGGCTACACCTTC. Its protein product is CASSHTDGSNYGYTF.

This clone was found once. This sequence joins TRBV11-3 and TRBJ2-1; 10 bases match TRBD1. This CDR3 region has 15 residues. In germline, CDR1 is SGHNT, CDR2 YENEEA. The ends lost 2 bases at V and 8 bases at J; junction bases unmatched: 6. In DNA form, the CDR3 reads TGTGCCAGCAGCTTAAGCGGGACAGGGGTAGATGAGCAGTTCTTC. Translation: CASSLSGTGVDEQFF.

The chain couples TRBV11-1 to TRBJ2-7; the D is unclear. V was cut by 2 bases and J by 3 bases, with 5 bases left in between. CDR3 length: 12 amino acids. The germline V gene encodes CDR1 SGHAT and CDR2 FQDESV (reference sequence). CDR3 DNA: TGTGCCAGCAGCTTAAACGGCTACGAGCAGTACTTC. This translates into CASSLNGYEQYF. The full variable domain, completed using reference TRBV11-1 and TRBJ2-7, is EAEVAQSPRYKITEKSQAVAFWCDPISGHATLYWYRQILGQGPELLVQFQDESVVDDSQLPKDRFSAERLKGVDSTLKIQPAELGDSAMYLCASSLNGYEQYFGPGTRLTVT.